The entry that follows covers one T cell receptor (beta chain) sequence. Its antigen is not known. The sample comes from a study of blood T cells in healthy people across ages. The overall study: The template switching approach captured approximately one barcoded beta molecule for every two T cells. General observations from the study: For the donors, CMV status was unknown and possibly confounded expanded clonotype changes.

CDR1 and CDR2 from the germline V gene are SQVTM and ANQGSEA. The ends were cut back, 6 bases at V and 1 base at J, with 13 bases in the middle. The length of the CDR3 is 14 residues. The second PCR ran roughly 6 to 11 cycles with a sample-barcoded 5' primer and J-beta primers. MiXCR was run by TCRdb on the 5' RACE reads, yielding one entry per CDR3 protein. The sample has 1 million to 1.2 million distinct CDR3 sequences, around two fifths seen once. Peripheral blood samples of 7.5 to 10 milliliters were drawn from each donor. This receptor was obtained from a man younger than 30 in good health. What was sequenced was blood. The rearrangement uses TRBV29-1 and TRBJ1-3; possible D gene TRBD1, 5 bases. CDR3 nucleotide sequence: TGCAGCGTCCTCGACAGTCTGTCTGGAAACACCATATATTTT. This sequence encodes CSVLDSLSGNTIYF.